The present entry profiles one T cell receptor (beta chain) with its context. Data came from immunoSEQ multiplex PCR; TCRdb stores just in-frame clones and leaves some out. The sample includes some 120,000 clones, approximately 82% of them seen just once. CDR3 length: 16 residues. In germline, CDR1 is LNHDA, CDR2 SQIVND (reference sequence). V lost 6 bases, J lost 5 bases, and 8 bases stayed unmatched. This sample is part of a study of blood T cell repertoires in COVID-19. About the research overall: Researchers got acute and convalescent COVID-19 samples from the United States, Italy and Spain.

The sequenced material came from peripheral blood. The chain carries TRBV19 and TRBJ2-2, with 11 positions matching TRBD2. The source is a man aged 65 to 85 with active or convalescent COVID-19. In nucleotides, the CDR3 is TGTGCCAGTAGAGACTTTAGCGGGGGGGTAACCGGGGAGCTGTTTTTT. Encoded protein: CASRDFSGGVTGELFF.